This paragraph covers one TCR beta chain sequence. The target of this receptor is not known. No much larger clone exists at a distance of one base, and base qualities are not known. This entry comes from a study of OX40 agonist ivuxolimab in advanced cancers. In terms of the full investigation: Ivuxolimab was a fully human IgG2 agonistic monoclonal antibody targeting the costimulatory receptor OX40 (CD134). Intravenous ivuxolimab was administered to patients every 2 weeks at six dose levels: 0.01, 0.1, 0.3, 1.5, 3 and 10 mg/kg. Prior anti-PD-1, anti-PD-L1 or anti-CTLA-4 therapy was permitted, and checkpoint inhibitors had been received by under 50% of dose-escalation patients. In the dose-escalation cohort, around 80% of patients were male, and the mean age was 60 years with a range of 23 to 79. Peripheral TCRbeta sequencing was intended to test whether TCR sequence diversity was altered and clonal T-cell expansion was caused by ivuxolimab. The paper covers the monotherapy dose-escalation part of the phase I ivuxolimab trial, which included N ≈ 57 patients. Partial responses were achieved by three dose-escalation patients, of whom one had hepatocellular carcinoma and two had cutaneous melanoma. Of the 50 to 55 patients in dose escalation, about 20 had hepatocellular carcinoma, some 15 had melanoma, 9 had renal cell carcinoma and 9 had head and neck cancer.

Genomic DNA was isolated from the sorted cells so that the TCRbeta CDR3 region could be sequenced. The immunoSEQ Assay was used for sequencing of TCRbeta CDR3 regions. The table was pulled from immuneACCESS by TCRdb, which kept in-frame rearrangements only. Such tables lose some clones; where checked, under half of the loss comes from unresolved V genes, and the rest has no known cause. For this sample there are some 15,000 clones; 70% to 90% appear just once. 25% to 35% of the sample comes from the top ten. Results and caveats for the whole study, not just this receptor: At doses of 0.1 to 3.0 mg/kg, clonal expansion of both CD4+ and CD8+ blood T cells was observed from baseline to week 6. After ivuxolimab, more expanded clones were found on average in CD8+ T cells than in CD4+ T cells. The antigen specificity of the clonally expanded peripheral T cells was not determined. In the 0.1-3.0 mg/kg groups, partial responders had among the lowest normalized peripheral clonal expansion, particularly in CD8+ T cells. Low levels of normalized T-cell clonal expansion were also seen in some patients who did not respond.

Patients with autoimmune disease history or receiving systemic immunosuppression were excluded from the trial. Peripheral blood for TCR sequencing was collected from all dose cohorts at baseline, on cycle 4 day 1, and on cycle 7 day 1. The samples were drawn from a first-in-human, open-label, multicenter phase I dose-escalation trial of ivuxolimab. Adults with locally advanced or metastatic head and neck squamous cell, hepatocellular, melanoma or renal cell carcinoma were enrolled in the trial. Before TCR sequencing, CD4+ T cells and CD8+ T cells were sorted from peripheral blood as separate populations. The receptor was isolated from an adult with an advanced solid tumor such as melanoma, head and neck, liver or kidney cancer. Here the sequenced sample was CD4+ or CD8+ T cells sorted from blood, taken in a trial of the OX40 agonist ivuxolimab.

The DNA sequence is given as TGCGCCAGCAGCCTAGGGACAGTCAGCTCCTACGAGCAGTACTTC. Protein translation: CASSLGTVSSYEQYF. The rearrangement combines TRBV4-1 with TRBJ2-7, with 7 bases in between that match TRBD1. Here V drops 4 bases and J drops 0 bases, and the junction holds 6 bases not matched to any gene. CDR1 and CDR2, per the germline V gene, are MGHRA and YSYEKL. Including cysteine and phenylalanine, the CDR3 has 15 amino acids. Only the CDR3 DNA is retained, 45 bases long and in frame from the first base.